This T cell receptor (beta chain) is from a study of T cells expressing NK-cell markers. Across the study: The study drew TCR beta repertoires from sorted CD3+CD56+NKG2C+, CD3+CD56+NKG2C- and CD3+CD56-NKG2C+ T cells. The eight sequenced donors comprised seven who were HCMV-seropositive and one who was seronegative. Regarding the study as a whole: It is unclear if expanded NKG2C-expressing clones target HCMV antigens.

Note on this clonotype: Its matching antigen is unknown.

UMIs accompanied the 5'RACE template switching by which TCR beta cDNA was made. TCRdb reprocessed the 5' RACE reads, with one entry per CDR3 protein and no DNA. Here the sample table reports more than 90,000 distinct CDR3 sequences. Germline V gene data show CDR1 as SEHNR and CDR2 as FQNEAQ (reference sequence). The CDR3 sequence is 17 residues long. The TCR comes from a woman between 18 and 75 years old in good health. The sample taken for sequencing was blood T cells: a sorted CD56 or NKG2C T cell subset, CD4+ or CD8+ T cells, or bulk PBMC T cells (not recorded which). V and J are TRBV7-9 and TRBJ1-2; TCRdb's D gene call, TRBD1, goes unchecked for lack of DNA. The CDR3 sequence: CASSSGGRGQDPYGYTF.